The clone carrying this T cell receptor (beta chain) was recorded at least ten times. Treatment: oral pan-JAK inhibitor, 5-10 mg twice daily. The data were obtained in a study of CD8+ T cells in alopecia areata. Study-wide context: For the treated group, dosing was oral tofacitinib at 5 to 10 mg twice daily.

V lost 6 bases and J lost 2, with 11 bases in between. The CDR3 is 14 residues long. CDR1 and CDR2 from the germline V gene are LNHDA and SQIVND (reference sequence). RNA was isolated and reverse transcribed to cDNA, the sequencing template. Here immunoSEQ multiplex PCR was the method, and the copy in TCRdb shows in-frame clones only, minus some. The sample consists of about 210,000 clones, under 75% of them appearing once. The sequencing here drew on CD4+ T cells sorted from blood, taken at week 4, from a patient treated with tofacitinib. V gene TRBV19 combines with J gene TRBJ2-1, with a tentative D call TRBD2 (6 bases). This TCR was recovered from a human donor with alopecia areata. CDR3 DNA: TGTGCCAGTAGCCGGGGGAACGCCTACAATGAGCAGTTCTTC. As protein: CASSRGNAYNEQFF.